These 3 T cell receptor beta chains were sequenced from one sample in a study of cytomegalovirus exposure and HLA in healthy donors. PCR used 60 Vbeta primers and 13 Jbeta primers. Data came from immunoSEQ multiplex PCR; TCRdb stores just in-frame clones and leaves some out. The sample lists approximately 170,000 clones; 79% were seen once. Sequencing was done on a sample of PBMCs. These receptors originate from a woman aged 50 to 65 in good health and CMV-seronegative.

The chain links TRBV2 to TRBJ1-1, with a possible D match to TRBD1 (6 bases). This CDR3 is built from 17 residues. Germline CDR1 SNHLY, CDR2 FYNNEI. Trimming removed 0 bases from V and 3 bases from J, with 17 bases in between. The CDR3, as DNA: TGTGCCAGCAGTGAAGCCCAATACAGGGTGAGGTACACTGAAGCTTTCTTT. This codes for CASSEAQYRVRYTEAFF.

The chain employs TRBV9 and TRBJ2-3; 12 nucleotides line up with TRBD2. With V trimmed by 0 bases and J by 3 bases, 8 bases remained unmatched. The CDR3 has 18 residues. Germline-derived CDR1 and CDR2 are SGDLS and YYNGEE. The CDR3 region is CASSVGPRLAGDTDTQYF. The CDR3 DNA reads as TGTGCCAGCAGCGTAGGCCCGAGACTAGCGGGAGATACAGATACGCAGTATTTT.

Worth noting for this clone: The sample contains more than one DNA sequence encoding this CDR3. The chain carries TRBV5-1 and TRBJ1-5; no definite D call. The germline gives CDR1 SGHRS, CDR2 YFSETQ. The CDR3 has 14 residues. V was clipped by 0 bases and J by 3 bases, with 7 bases between them. CDR3: CASSLGEFNQPQHF. CDR3 coding DNA: TGCGCCAGCAGCTTGGGAGAGTTCAATCAGCCCCAGCATTTT.